A single sample gave rise to the 22 T cell receptor beta chains below, sequenced in a study of tissue T cells after allogeneic stem cell transplantation. This table comes from immunoSEQ multiplex PCR, and its TCRdb copy is limited to in-frame clones, with some not included. The table shows under 3,000 clones, with 62% occurring only once. The source material was gut tissue. These receptor sequences come from a female BALB/c mouse in good health. This mouse strain has H2-d as its MHC haplotype.

For this clone: Genes here carry mouse names. CDR3 in amino acids: CASSRLGGNTGQLYF. The CDR3 DNA, read in part, is TGTGCCAGCAGCCGACTGGGGGGAAACACCGGGCAGCTCTAC. This chain connects TRBV4 to TRBJ2-2; 10 nucleotides line up with TRBD2. The CDR3 end falls 1 residue outside the read, so it is completed with the germline J gene. Germline values: CDR1 LGHDT, CDR2 YNNKQL (reference sequence). Losses at the gene ends were 5 bases for V and 1 base for J; bases not matched to a gene: 1. CDR3 length: 15 residues.

Comment on this clone: Germline and genes here are mouse. The read gets to within 1 residue of the CDR3 end, and the germline J gene fills in the rest. The rearrangement links TRBV5 to TRBJ2-3, with 10 positions matching TRBD1. The germline V gene has CDR1 LGHNA and CDR2 YNLKQL (reference sequence). V trimming: 5 bases; J trimming: 0 bases; junction bases outside the gene matches: 8. This CDR3 comprises 17 residues. Incomplete CDR3 DNA: TGTGCCAGCAGCTCTCCGGGACAGGGGAAGAGTGCAGAAACGCTGTAT. This encodes CASSSPGQGKSAETLY. The CDR3 in its entirety is CASSSPGQGKSAETLYF.

With regard to this clone: These gene names are mouse names. The CDR3 end lies 1 residue beyond the end of the read and is filled in from the germline J gene. J is TRBJ2-7 and V is TRBV2; 8 bases agree with TRBD1. From germline, CDR1 is LGHNA and CDR2 YSYQKL. This CDR3 is 16 amino acids long. V lost 0 bases and J lost 0; bases outside the gene matches: 4. CDR3 in amino acids: CASSQDWTGSSYEQYF. The sequenced part of the CDR3 DNA is TGTGCCAGCAGCCAAGACTGGACAGGGAGCTCCTATGAACAGTAC.

Remarks on this clone: All gene names here are mouse names. The DNA ends 1 residue before the CDR3 does, and the rest of the CDR3 is filled in from the germline J gene. V gene TRBV15 combines with J gene TRBJ2-7; tentatively, D is TRBD1 (5 bases). V shed 3 bases and J shed 5 bases, with 8 bases lying between them. CDR1 is SGHND and CDR2 is FRSKSL in the germline V gene. CDR3 length equals 12 residues. CDR3 in amino acids: CASSFSGNEQYF. The CDR3 bases that were read are TGTGCCAGCAGTTTCTCAGGGAATGAACAGTAC.

In the case of this clone: These gene names are mouse names. The read gets to within 1 residue of the CDR3 end, and the germline J gene fills in the rest. The chain has TRBV13-1 and TRBJ2-7; possible D gene TRBD1, 6 bases. The ends were cut back, 4 bases at V and 4 bases at J, with 6 bases in the middle. Per the germline V gene, CDR1 is NSHNY and CDR2 is SYGAGN. The CDR3 contains 11 residues. The DNA read from the CDR3 is TGTGCCAGCAGTCAGGGGTATGAACAGTAC. The encoded protein is CASSQGYEQY. The whole CDR3 sequence reads CASSQGYEQYF.

With regard to this clone: Genes and germline are mouse. Coverage ceases 1 residue before the CDR3 finishes, and the germline J gene fills in the end. This chain uses TRBV29 with TRBJ2-5; TRBD1 matches at 7 bases. The CDR3 loop spans 13 amino acids. CDR1 is MSHET and CDR2 is SYDVDS in the germline V gene. Unmatched junction bases numbered 3, after V lost 1 base and J lost 8 bases. The CDR3 spells CASSLLAGGTQYF. The DNA read from the CDR3 is TGTGCTAGCAGTTTATTGGCAGGGGGCACCCAGTAC.

Regarding this clone: Genes and germline are mouse. The read stops 1 residue short of the end of the CDR3; the missing end is completed from the germline J gene. The chain recombines TRBV1 with TRBJ1-1, with 8 bases identical to TRBD1. Losses at the gene ends were 4 bases for V and 4 bases for J; bases not matched to a gene: 8. Per the germline V gene, CDR1 is NSQYPW and CDR2 is LRSPGD (reference sequence). The CDR3 is 15 residues long. The CDR3: CTCSVRQGSGTEVFF. The CDR3 DNA, read in part, is TGCACCTGCAGTGTGAGACAGGGGTCGGGCACAGAAGTCTTC.

Of note for this clone: Genes and germline come from the mouse. The read ends 1 residue shy of where the CDR3 ends; the end is completed using the germline J gene. V usage is TRBV19 and J usage is TRBJ1-4, with TRBD1 matching 7 bases. The germline gives CDR1 FNHDT, CDR2 SITEND (reference sequence). V lost 4 bases, J lost 4 bases, and 1 base stayed unmatched. The CDR3 length is 13 residues. The covered CDR3 bases are TGTGCCAGCAGTCGGACAGGCAACGAAAGATTATTT. Amino acids: CASSRTGNERLF. In full, the CDR3 reads CASSRTGNERLFF.

Points on this clone: Gene names and germline match the mouse. Sequencing ends 1 residue short of the CDR3 end; the germline J gene provides the rest. The V call is TRBV5, the J call TRBJ1-1, with D maybe TRBD1 (5 bases). Trimming pared 4 bases from V and 0 bases from J, leaving 9 bases between. CDR3 size: 14 residues. Germline values: CDR1 LGHNA, CDR2 YNLKQL (reference sequence). The CDR3 loop reads CASSPGTANTEVFF. The covered CDR3 bases are TGTGCCAGCAGCCCCGGGACGGCAAACACAGAAGTCTTC.

Comment on this clone: The genes are named according to mouse. The read ends 1 residue before the CDR3 terminus; that terminus is restored from the germline J gene. The chain couples TRBV24 to TRBJ2-5, with a weak D call TRBD1 (5 bases). The V gene lost 7 bases and the J gene lost 2 bases, with 10 bases spanning the gap. Germline CDR1 reads KGHTA; CDR2 reads FRNEEI. The CDR3 totals 13 residues. The part of the CDR3 DNA that was read is TGTGCCAGCACCGGACACCCCCAAGACACCCAGTAC. It translates to CASTGHPQDTQY. The whole CDR3 region reads CASTGHPQDTQYF.

As to this clone: The germline and genes are mouse ones. The chain's CDR3 is CASSPPGAGEQYF. CDR3 DNA, as far as it was read: TGTGCCAGCAGTCCCCCGGGGGCGGGGGAACAGTAC. The gene calls are TRBV13-1 and TRBJ2-7; D is tentatively TRBD1 or TRBD2 (6 bases each). The CDR3 end is not reached by the read, which stops 1 residue before it; the germline J gene fills it in. Germline loops: CDR1 NSHNY, CDR2 SYGAGN. The V end was cut by 4 bases, the J end by 7 bases, with 15 bases between. The CDR3 runs 13 residues.

Comments on this clone: Genes and germline come from the mouse. The read is 1 residue too short to cover the CDR3 end, so that end is filled in from the germline J gene. The chain recombines TRBV2 with TRBJ2-4, with D possibly matching TRBD2 (6 bases). Germline-derived CDR1 and CDR2 are LGHNA and YSYQKL. V was trimmed by 2 bases and J by 0 bases, leaving 9 bases between them. There are 15 residues in the CDR3. This CDR3 reads CASSQLGRSQNTLYF. Partial CDR3 DNA: TGTGCCAGCAGCCAACTGGGGCGTAGTCAAAACACCTTGTAC.

This clone has only a few counts. Each gene name is a mouse one. The sequence runs out 1 residue before the end of the CDR3; the remainder is reconstructed from the germline J gene. The rearrangement uses TRBV19 and TRBJ2-7; 8 bases map to TRBD2. The CDR3 has 12 amino acids. V was pared by 4 bases and J by 4 bases, with 1 base of the junction left unmatched. Germline V gene data show CDR1 as FNHDT and CDR2 as SITEND (reference sequence). The covered CDR3 bases are TGTGCCAGCAGTTTGGGGGGGTATGAACAGTAC. It encodes CASSLGGYEQY. The entire CDR3 reads CASSLGGYEQYF.

About this clone: Genes and germline come from the mouse. Coverage ceases 1 residue before the CDR3 finishes, and the germline J gene fills in the end. The chain couples TRBV19 to TRBJ2-5; no definite D call. Germline V gives CDR1 FNHDT, CDR2 SITEND (reference sequence). V shed 2 bases and J shed 0 bases, with 7 bases lying between them. This CDR3 is built from 14 residues. CDR3 bases read: TGTGCCAGCAGTATCAGGATTAACCAAGACACCCAGTAC. It yields the protein CASSIRINQDTQY. The CDR3 in its entirety is CASSIRINQDTQYF.

This clone was picked up one time. The gene names here belong to mouse. The read ends 1 residue shy of where the CDR3 ends; the end is completed using the germline J gene. The V call is TRBV5, the J call TRBJ1-1; TRBD1 matches at 12 bases. This CDR3 region has 14 residues. The ends lost 4 bases at V and 6 bases at J; junction bases unmatched: 3. Germline V gene data show CDR1 as LGHNA and CDR2 as YNLKQL (reference sequence). The CDR3 loop reads CASSPGTGGSEVFF. The sequenced part of the CDR3 DNA is TGTGCCAGCAGCCCCGGGACAGGGGGCTCAGAAGTCTTC.

Regarding this clone: The germline and genes are mouse ones. The CDR3 goes on 1 residue after the read ends, and that part is filled in from the germline J gene. The genes are TRBV19 and TRBJ2-7; TRBD2 aligns across 11 bases. CDR3 size: 14 residues. Germline CDR1 and CDR2: FNHDT and SITEND (reference sequence). Unmatched junction bases numbered 7, after V lost 5 bases and J lost 6 bases. The CDR3 DNA, read in part, is TGTGCCAGCAGCCCACTGGGGGGGCGCGGTGAACAGTAC. Its translation: CASSPLGGRGEQY. The entire CDR3 is CASSPLGGRGEQYF. Drawing the rest from reference TRBV19 and TRBJ2-7, the complete variable domain is GGIITQTPKFLIGQEGQKLTLKCQQNFNHDTMYWYRQDSGKGLRLIYYSITENDLQKGDLSEGYDASREKKSSFSLTVTSAQKNEMAVFLCASSPLGGRGEQYFGPGTRLTVL.

Comment on this clone: The genes are named according to mouse. The read terminates 1 residue ahead of where the CDR3 ends, so the germline J gene completes it. The chain joins TRBV2 to TRBJ2-1; 7 bases fit TRBD2. The V gene's germline CDR1 is LGHNA and CDR2 YSYQKL. CDR3 length: 15 amino acids. J lost 3 bases, V lost 0 bases, and 2 bases had no gene match. Incomplete CDR3 DNA: TGTGCCAGCAGCCAAGATCTGGGGGTCTATGCTGAGCAGTTC. Translating it yields CASSQDLGVYAEQF. The full CDR3 reads CASSQDLGVYAEQFF.

This clone was seen just once. Any gene name here is a mouse gene name. This chain's CDR3 is CASSDYTLNERLFF. Partial CDR3 DNA: TGTGCCAGCAGTGATTACACCCTCAACGAAAGATTATTT. The chain carries TRBV13-1 and TRBJ1-4; the D is unclear. The CDR3 extends 1 residue past the end of the read, so its final part is completed from the germline J gene. Germline V gene data show CDR1 as NSHNY and CDR2 as SYGAGN. This CDR3 region has 14 residues. With 1 base removed from V and 4 bases from J, the gap between germline ends came to 8 bases.

Of note for this clone: The gene names here belong to mouse. The read halts 1 residue ahead of the CDR3 end, with the missing end drawn from the germline J gene. V usage is TRBV13-1 and J usage is TRBJ2-3, with D tentatively TRBD2 (6 bases). This CDR3 spans 15 amino acids. The V end was cut by 0 bases, the J end by 0 bases, with 8 bases between. CDR1 NSHNY and CDR2 SYGAGN come from the germline V gene. The CDR3 bases that were read are TGTGCCAGCAGTGATGGGGGGACTAGTGCAGAAACGCTGTAT. The encoded protein is CASSDGGTSAETLY. The complete CDR3 reads CASSDGGTSAETLYF.

On this clone: Genes here carry mouse names. The read is 1 residue too short to cover the CDR3 end, so that end is filled in from the germline J gene. The chain has TRBV19 and TRBJ2-1; 9 positions agree with TRBD2. V shed 4 bases and J 4 bases; nucleotides not matched to a gene: 3. The germline V gene has CDR1 FNHDT and CDR2 SITEND (reference sequence). The CDR3 is 14 residues long. Incomplete CDR3 DNA: TGTGCCAGCAGTTCCGGGACTGGGTATGCTGAGCAGTTC. As protein: CASSSGTGYAEQF. In full, the CDR3 reads CASSSGTGYAEQFF.

Worth noting for this clone: Gene names refer to mouse genes. The read halts 1 residue ahead of the CDR3 end, with the missing end drawn from the germline J gene. The chain is built from TRBV13-2 and TRBJ1-4; unclear D gene. Trimming left V 0 bases short and J 1 base short, with 4 bases between. The CDR3 has 14 residues. The germline CDR1 and CDR2 sequences are NNHNN and SYGAGS (reference sequence). The CDR3 sequence is CASGDGHSNERLFF. CDR3 bases read: TGTGCCAGCGGTGATGGACATTCCAACGAAAGATTATTT.

A note on this clone: Genes and germline are mouse. The CDR3 end lies 1 residue beyond the end of the read and is filled in from the germline J gene. The chain couples TRBV13-3 to TRBJ2-1, with 8 bases identical to TRBD2. Trimming took 5 bases from V and 0 from J; bases not matched to a gene: 7. This CDR3 has 16 amino acids. Looked up from germline, CDR1 is NNHDY and CDR2 is SYVADS. This CDR3 is CASRAGTGDNYAEQFF. Partial CDR3 DNA: TGTGCCAGCAGAGCCGGGACTGGTGATAACTATGCTGAGCAGTTC.